Listed below are T cell receptor beta chains from one sample, sequenced in a study of T cells in localized non-small cell lung cancer. The repertoire was sequenced with immunoSEQ multiplex PCR; TCRdb's copy has only in-frame clones and lacks some. The sample consists of tens of thousands of clones, around 93% of them appearing once. The source was peripheral blood, collected before any cancer treatment. The receptors come from a female donor older than 55 with stage I lung adenocarcinoma. CDR3s include the opening cysteine and the closing phenylalanine or tryptophan. A D gene is named only where the DNA matches it firmly. Clone size is not always given. Where it is, it says once, few, many or a class for expanded clones.

.	.	TRBV5-4	TRBJ1-2	CASSQDPGTGTGYTF	TGTGCCAGCAGCCAAGATCCCGGGACGGGGACAGGCTACACCTTC
.	.	TRBV6-4	TRBJ1-5	CASSDSAGPNQPQHF	TGTGCCAGCAGTGACTCGGCAGGGCCGAATCAGCCCCAGCATTTT
.	TRBD1	TRBV5-1	TRBJ1-2	CASSSSQGGGYTF	TGCGCCAGCAGCTCTTCACAGGGGGGTGGCTACACCTTC
once	TRBD2	TRBV7-2	TRBJ2-4	CASSQYRGAGKNIQYF	TGTGCCAGCAGTCAATATAGGGGAGCGGGGAAAAACATTCAGTACTTC
.	.	TRBV7-2	TRBJ1-1	CASSLSSGRNTEAFF	TGTGCCAGCAGCCTTTCCTCGGGGAGGAACACTGAAGCTTTCTTT
.	TRBD2	TRBV18	TRBJ2-5	CASSPVAGSGETQYF	TGTGCCAGCTCACCGGTAGCGGGGTCTGGAGAGACCCAGTACTTC
few	TRBD1	TRBV2	TRBJ1-6	CASSIDRVNSPLHF	TGTGCCAGCAGTATCGACAGGGTTAACTCACCCCTCCACTTT
.	.	TRBV2	TRBJ2-6	CASSYSSSGANVLTF	TGTGCCAGCAGTTACAGCAGCTCTGGGGCCAACGTCCTGACTTTC
.	.	TRBV11-2	TRBJ2-7	CASTENSWSSYEQYF	TGTGCCAGCACCGAAAACTCATGGAGCTCCTACGAGCAGTACTTC
.	TRBD1	TRBV6-5	TRBJ2-4	CASRVGTGPKNIQYF	TGTGCCAGCAGGGTGGGGACAGGTCCCAAAAACATTCAGTACTTC
.	TRBD1	TRBV4-3	TRBJ2-5	CASSPNRGPETQYF	TGCGCCAGCAGCCCCAACAGGGGGCCGGAGACCCAGTACTTC
.	.	TRBV5-1	TRBJ2-7	CASSSPPAGIGHEQYF	TGCGCCAGCAGTAGTCCTCCGGCCGGCATCGGTCACGAGCAGTACTTC
.	TRBD1	TRBV11-3	TRBJ1-2	CASSLGGARGHGYTF	TGTGCCAGCAGCTTAGGAGGGGCCAGGGGGCATGGCTACACCTTC
.	TRBD1	TRBV29-1	TRBJ2-1	CSVEDGQGGFF	TGCAGCGTTGAAGATGGACAGGGAGGGTTCTTC
.	TRBD1	TRBV13	TRBJ1-5	CASSPGQGDQPQHF	TGTGCCAGCAGCCCAGGACAGGGGGATCAGCCCCAGCATTTT
.	.	TRBV7-3	TRBJ2-1	CASSLGGTLIYNEQFF	TGTGCCAGCAGCTTGGGCGGGACTCTGATTTACAATGAGCAGTTCTTC
.	TRBD2	TRBV19	TRBJ2-2	CASSLRTTSGGHTGELFF	TGTGCCAGTAGTCTACGCACTACTAGCGGGGGGCACACCGGGGAGCTGTTTTTT
.	TRBD1	TRBV2	TRBJ1-5	CASRKGQAAGNQPQHF	TGTGCCAGCAGGAAGGGACAGGCGGCCGGCAATCAGCCCCAGCATTTT
.	.	TRBV5-6	TRBJ2-5	CASSEESYQETQYF	TGTGCCAGCAGCGAAGAGTCGTACCAAGAGACCCAGTACTTC
.	.	TRBV4-1	TRBJ1-5	CASSQEEGRGPQHF	TGCGCCAGCAGCCAAGAAGAGGGGCGCGGGCCCCAGCATTTT
.	.	TRBV7-9	TRBJ1-3	CASSSRRETGNTIYF	TGTGCCAGCAGCTCCCGCAGGGAAACGGGAAACACCATATATTTT
.	.	TRBV15	TRBJ2-7	CATSRAQTRGSSYEQYF	TGTGCCACCAGCAGAGCACAGACTAGAGGGTCCTCCTACGAGCAGTACTTC
.	.	TRBV6-5	TRBJ1-2	CASSSQRRGSYGYTF	TGTGCCAGCAGTTCCCAAAGGAGAGGGTCCTATGGCTACACCTTC
.	.	TRBV19	TRBJ2-3	CASSFGPNTDTQYF	TGTGCCAGTAGCTTCGGTCCGAACACAGATACGCAGTATTTT
.	TRBD1	TRBV10-3	TRBJ2-1	CAISQTGNEQFF	TGTGCCATCAGCCAGACAGGGAATGAGCAGTTCTTC
.	TRBD1	TRBV11-3	TRBJ1-4	CASSSRNPTGGVGEKLFF	TGTGCCAGCAGCTCGAGGAACCCGACAGGGGGTGTAGGTGAAAAACTGTTTTTT
.	.	TRBV18	TRBJ1-1	CASSPQGMNTEAFF	TGTGCCAGCTCACCACAGGGCATGAACACTGAAGCTTTCTTT
.	.	TRBV7-8	TRBJ1-1	CASSYRQVPDTEAFF	TGTGCCAGCAGCTACCGTCAAGTGCCAGACACTGAAGCTTTCTTT
.	.	TRBV7-2	TRBJ1-2	CASSLENNYGYTF	TGTGCCAGCAGCTTAGAGAATAACTATGGCTACACCTTC
.	.	TRBV4-3	TRBJ1-3	CASSQAGTGNTIYF	TGCGCCAGCAGCCAAGCAGGGACGGGAAACACCATATATTTT
.	.	TRBV6-6	TRBJ1-5	CASSYGGSNQPQHF	TGTGCCAGCAGTTACGGGGGTAGCAATCAGCCCCAGCATTTT
.	TRBD2	TRBV7-2	TRBJ2-4	CASSLGTSGSMGAKNIQYF	TGTGCCAGCAGCTTAGGGACTAGCGGGAGTATGGGGGCCAAAAACATTCAGTACTTC
.	.	TRBV28	TRBJ1-2	CASSLRQDYGYTF	TGTGCCAGCAGTTTAAGGCAGGACTATGGCTACACCTTC
.	.	TRBV19	TRBJ1-3	CASRPQGSGNTIYF	TGTGCCAGTAGGCCCCAGGGTTCTGGAAACACCATATATTTT
.	TRBD1	TRBV6-6	TRBJ1-2	CASSRDRGPGYTF	TGTGCCAGCAGTCGGGACAGGGGCCCTGGCTACACCTTC
.	TRBD1	TRBV7-2	TRBJ2-2	CASSGYRGRNTGELFF	TGTGCCAGCAGCGGATACAGGGGTCGGAACACCGGGGAGCTGTTTTTT
.	.	TRBV6-5	TRBJ1-2	CASSGWRGYTF	TGTGCCAGCAGTGGCTGGAGAGGCTACACCTTC
.	.	TRBV29-1	TRBJ2-3	CSVEDGLEVLRDTQYF	TGCAGCGTTGAAGATGGCCTAGAGGTGTTGAGGGATACGCAGTATTTT
once	TRBD2	TRBV2	TRBJ2-3	CASSAMGLAGATTDTQYF	TGTGCCAGCAGCGCGATGGGACTAGCGGGGGCGACCACAGATACGCAGTATTTT
.	.	TRBV6-5	TRBJ2-2	CASRVAGELFF	TGTGCCAGCAGGGTGGCCGGGGAGCTGTTTTTT
.	.	TRBV14	TRBJ1-1	CASRQAGQGTEAFF	TGTGCCAGCAGACAAGCAGGGCAGGGCACTGAAGCTTTCTTT
.	.	TRBV5-4	TRBJ2-4	CASSLSPRGGSKNIQYF	TGTGCCAGCAGCCTTTCCCCCAGGGGGGGGTCCAAAAACATTCAGTACTTC
.	.	TRBV10-1	TRBJ2-1	CASTRGAVKYNEQFF	TGCGCCAGCACTAGAGGAGCGGTAAAATACAATGAGCAGTTCTTC
.	.	TRBV9	TRBJ1-1	CASSVVQIGTEAFF	TGTGCCAGCAGCGTAGTCCAGATTGGAACTGAAGCTTTCTTT
.	TRBD1	TRBV18	TRBJ1-2	CASSPGQRTDYGYTF	TGTGCCAGCTCACCGGGACAGAGAACCGACTATGGCTACACCTTC
.	TRBD1	TRBV19	TRBJ1-1	CASMPGGLNTEAFF	TGTGCCAGTATGCCAGGGGGACTGAACACTGAAGCTTTCTTT
.	.	TRBV5-3	TRBJ2-3	CARSSRAITDTQYF	TGTGCCAGAAGCTCTCGGGCGATCACAGATACGCAGTATTTT
.	TRBD1	TRBV5-1	TRBJ2-1	CASSSRTGDNEQFF	TGCGCCAGCAGCTCTAGGACAGGGGACAATGAGCAGTTCTTC
.	.	TRBV27	TRBJ1-5	CASRTTEGVNQPQHF	TGTGCCAGCAGAACCACCGAGGGGGTAAATCAGCCCCAGCATTTT
.	.	TRBV6-5	TRBJ2-3	CASSLQSDLNTQYF	TGTGCCAGCAGTTTGCAGTCCGACTTGAATACGCAGTATTTT
.	TRBD1	TRBV7-9	TRBJ1-5	CASSSITGGGQPQHF	TGTGCCAGCAGCTCCATTACAGGGGGCGGTCAGCCCCAGCATTTT